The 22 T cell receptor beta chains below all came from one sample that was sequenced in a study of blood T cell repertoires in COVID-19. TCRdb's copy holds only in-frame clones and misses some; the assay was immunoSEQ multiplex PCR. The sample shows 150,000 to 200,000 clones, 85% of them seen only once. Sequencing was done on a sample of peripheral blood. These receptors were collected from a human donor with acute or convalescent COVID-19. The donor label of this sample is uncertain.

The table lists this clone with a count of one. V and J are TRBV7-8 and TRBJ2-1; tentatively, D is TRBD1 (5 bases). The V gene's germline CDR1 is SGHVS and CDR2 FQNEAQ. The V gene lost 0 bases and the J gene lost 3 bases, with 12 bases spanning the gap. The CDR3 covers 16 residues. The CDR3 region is CASSLARDRIYNEQFF. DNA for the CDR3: TGTGCCAGCAGCTTAGCAAGAGACAGAATCTACAATGAGCAGTTCTTC. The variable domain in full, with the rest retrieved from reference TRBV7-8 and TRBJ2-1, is GAGVSQSPRYKVAKRGQDVALRCDPISGHVSLFWYQQALGQGPEFLTYFQNEAQLDKSGLPSDRFFAERPEGSVSTLKIQRTQQEDSAVYLCASSLARDRIYNEQFFGPGTRLTVL.

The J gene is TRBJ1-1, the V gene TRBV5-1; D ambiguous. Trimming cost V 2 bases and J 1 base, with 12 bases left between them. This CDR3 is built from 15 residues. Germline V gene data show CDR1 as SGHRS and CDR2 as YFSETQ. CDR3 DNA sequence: TGCGCCAGCAGCTTAGGCGGTACAAGGAACACTGAAGCTTTCTTT. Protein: CASSLGGTRNTEAFF.

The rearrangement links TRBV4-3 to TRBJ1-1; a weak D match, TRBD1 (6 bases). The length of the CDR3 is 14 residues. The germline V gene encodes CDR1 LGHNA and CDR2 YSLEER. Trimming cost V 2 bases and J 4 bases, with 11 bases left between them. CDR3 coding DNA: TGCGCCAGCAGCCAAAGGGGGTTCGCCACTGAAGCTTTCTTT. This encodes CASSQRGFATEAFF.

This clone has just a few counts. CDR3 region: CASSLHGTSGGADTQYF. Here the CDR3 DNA reads TGTGCCAGCAGTCTTCACGGGACTAGCGGGGGGGCAGATACGCAGTATTTT. The genes are TRBV2 and TRBJ2-3; TRBD2 agrees at 16 bases. V trimming: 5 bases; J trimming: 4 bases; junction bases outside the gene matches: 6. The CDR3 consists of 17 residues. The V gene's germline CDR1 is SNHLY and CDR2 FYNNEI.

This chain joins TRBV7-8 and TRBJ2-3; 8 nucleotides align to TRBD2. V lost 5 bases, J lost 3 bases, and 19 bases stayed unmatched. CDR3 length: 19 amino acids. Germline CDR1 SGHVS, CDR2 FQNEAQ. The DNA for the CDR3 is TGTGCCAGCAGCCGAGTCCCCTTGACTAGCGCTCGCATAACAGATACGCAGTATTTT. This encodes CASSRVPLTSARITDTQYF.

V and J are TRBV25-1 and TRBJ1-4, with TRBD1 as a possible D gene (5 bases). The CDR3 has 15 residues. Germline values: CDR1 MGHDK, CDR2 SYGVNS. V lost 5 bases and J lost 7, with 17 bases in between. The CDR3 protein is CASSSGQGWSEKLFF. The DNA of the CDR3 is TGTGCCAGCAGTAGCGGGCAGGGATGGAGTGAAAAACTGTTTTTT.

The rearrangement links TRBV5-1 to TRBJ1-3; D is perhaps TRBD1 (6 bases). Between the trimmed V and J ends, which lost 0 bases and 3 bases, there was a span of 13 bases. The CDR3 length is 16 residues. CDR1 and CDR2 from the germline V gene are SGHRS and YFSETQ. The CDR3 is CASSLGVQGSGNTIYF. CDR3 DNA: TGCGCCAGCAGCTTGGGGGTACAGGGAAGTGGAAACACCATATATTTT.

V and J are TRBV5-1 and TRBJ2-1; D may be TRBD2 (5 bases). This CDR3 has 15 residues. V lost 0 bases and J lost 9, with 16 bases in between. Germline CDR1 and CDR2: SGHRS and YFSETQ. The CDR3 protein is CASSLVEGFRGEQFF. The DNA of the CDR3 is TGCGCCAGCAGCTTGGTTGAGGGATTTCGGGGTGAGCAGTTCTTC.

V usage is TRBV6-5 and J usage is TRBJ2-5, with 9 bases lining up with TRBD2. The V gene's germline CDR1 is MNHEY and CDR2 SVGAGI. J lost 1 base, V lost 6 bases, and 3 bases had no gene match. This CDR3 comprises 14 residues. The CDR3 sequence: CASRGAGGQETQYF. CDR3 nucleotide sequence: TGTGCCAGCAGGGGAGCGGGGGGCCAAGAGACCCAGTACTTC.

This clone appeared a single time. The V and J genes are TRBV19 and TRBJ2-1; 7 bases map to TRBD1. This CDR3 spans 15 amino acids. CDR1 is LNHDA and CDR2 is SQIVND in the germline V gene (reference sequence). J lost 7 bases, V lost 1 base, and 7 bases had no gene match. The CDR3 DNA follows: TGTGCCAGTAGTATAGGAAGGGCAGGGGGTAATGAGCAGTTCTTC. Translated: CASSIGRAGGNEQFF.

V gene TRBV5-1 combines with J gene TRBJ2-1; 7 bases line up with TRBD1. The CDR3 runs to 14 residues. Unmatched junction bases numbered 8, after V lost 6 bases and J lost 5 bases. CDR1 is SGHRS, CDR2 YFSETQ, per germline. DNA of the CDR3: TGCGCCAGCACAGGCAACAGGGGTAACAATGAGCAGTTCTTC. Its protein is CASTGNRGNNEQFF.

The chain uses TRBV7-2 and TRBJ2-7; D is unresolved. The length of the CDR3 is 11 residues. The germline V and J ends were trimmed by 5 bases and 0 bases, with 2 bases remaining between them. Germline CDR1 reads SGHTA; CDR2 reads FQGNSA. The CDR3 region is CASSRSYEQYF. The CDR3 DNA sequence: TGTGCCAGCAGCCGCTCCTACGAGCAGTACTTC.

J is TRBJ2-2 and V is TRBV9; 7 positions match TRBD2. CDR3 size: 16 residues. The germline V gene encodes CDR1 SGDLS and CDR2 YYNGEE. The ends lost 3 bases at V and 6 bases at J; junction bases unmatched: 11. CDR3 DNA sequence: TGTGCCAGCAGCGGCAACAGCGGGGCGTTCGCCGGGGAGCTGTTTTTT. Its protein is CASSGNSGAFAGELFF.

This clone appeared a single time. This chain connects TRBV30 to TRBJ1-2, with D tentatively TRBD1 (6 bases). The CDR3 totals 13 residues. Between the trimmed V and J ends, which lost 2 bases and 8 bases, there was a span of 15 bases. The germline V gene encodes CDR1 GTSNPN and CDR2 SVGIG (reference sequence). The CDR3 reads CAWSLTGQYGYTF. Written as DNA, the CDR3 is TGTGCCTGGAGTCTGACAGGCCAGTACGGCTACACCTTC. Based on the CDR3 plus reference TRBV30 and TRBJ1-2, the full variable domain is SQTIHQWPATLVQPVGSPLSLECTVEGTSNPNLYWYRQAAGRGLQLLFYSVGIGQISSEVPQNLSASRPQDRQFILSSKKLLLSDSGFYLCAWSLTGQYGYTFGSGTRLTVV.

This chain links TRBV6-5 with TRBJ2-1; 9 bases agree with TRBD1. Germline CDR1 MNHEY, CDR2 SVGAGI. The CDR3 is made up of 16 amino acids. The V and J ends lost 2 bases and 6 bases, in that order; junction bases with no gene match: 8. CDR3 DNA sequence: TGTGCCAGCAGTTACATTAGAGGACAGGGGCTCAATGAGCAGTTCTTC. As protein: CASSYIRGQGLNEQFF.

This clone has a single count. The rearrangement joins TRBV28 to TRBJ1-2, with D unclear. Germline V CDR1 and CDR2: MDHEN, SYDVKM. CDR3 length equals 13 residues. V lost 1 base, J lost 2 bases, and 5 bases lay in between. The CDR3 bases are TGTGCCAGCAGTTTATCCCAGAACTATGGCTACACCTTC. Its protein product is CASSLSQNYGYTF.

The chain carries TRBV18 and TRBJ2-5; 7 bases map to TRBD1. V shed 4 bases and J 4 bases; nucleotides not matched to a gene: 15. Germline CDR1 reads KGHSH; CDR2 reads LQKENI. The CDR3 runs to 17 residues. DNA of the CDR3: TGTGCCAGCTCACACATTGTGACAGGGTCGGTAATAGAGACCCAGTACTTC. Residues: CASSHIVTGSVIETQYF.

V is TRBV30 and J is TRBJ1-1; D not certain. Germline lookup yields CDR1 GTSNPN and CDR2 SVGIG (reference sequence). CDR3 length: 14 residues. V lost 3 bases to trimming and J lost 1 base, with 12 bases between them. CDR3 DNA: TGTGCCTGGAGGAGGACTGACGGGAACACTGAAGCTTTCTTT. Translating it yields CAWRRTDGNTEAFF.

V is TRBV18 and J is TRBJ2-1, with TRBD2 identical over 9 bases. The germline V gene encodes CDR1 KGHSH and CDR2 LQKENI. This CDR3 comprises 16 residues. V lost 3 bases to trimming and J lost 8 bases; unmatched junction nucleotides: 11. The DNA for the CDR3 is TGTGCCAGCTCACCCTCCCTTAGCGGGGGCGGGGATGAGCAGTTCTTC. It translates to CASSPSLSGGGDEQFF.

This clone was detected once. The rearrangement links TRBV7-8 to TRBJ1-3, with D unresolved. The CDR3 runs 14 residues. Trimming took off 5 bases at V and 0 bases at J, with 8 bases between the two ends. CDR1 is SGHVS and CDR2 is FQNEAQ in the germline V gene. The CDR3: CASSPLDSGNTIYF. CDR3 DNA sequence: TGTGCCAGCAGCCCGCTAGACTCTGGAAACACCATATATTTT.

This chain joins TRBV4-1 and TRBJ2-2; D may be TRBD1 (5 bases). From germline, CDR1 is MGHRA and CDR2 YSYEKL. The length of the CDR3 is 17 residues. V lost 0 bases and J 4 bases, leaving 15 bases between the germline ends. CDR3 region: CASSQDAGFVSTGELFF. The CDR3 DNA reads TGCGCCAGCAGCCAAGATGCAGGGTTCGTTAGCACCGGGGAGCTGTTTTTT.

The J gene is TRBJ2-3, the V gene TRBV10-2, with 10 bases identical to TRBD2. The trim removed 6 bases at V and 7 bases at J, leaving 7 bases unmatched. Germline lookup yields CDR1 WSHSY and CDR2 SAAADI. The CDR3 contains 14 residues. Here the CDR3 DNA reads TGCGCCAGCAGCGGAAGCGGGGGGGCGAATACGCAGTATTTT. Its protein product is CASSGSGGANTQYF.